The 9 T cell receptor beta chains below were found in one sample sequenced in a study of OX40 agonist ivuxolimab in advanced cancers. Some clones are missing from TCRdb's copy, which holds only in-frame ones; the method was immunoSEQ multiplex PCR. Counted here are fewer than 55,000 clones, around nine tenths occurring once; the ten biggest clones make up approximately 10%. The input for sequencing was CD4+ or CD8+ T cells sorted from blood, taken in a trial of the OX40 agonist ivuxolimab. These receptors all stem from an adult with an advanced solid tumor such as melanoma, head and neck, liver or kidney cancer.

This clone is labeled as medium-sized. J is TRBJ2-7 and V is TRBV5-1, with 9 bases aligning to TRBD2. This CDR3 has 13 residues. The V gene end was trimmed by 5 bases and the J gene end by 2 bases; junction bases not matched to a gene: 2. The germline gives CDR1 SGHRS, CDR2 YFSETQ. In DNA, the CDR3 is TGCGCCAGCAGGCCTAGCGGGGCCTACGAGCAGTACTTC. Translation: CASRPSGAYEQYF.

The J gene is TRBJ2-1, the V gene TRBV5-1; D is perhaps TRBD1 or TRBD2 (5 bases each). This CDR3 is 18 amino acids long. V gave up 0 bases and J gave up 6 bases, with 22 bases separating them. Looked up from germline, CDR1 is SGHRS and CDR2 is YFSETQ. The CDR3 nucleotides are TGCGCCAGCAGCTTGGGTAAGACGGGGCTAGCCCCCGGCAATGAGCAGTTCTTC. Translating gives CASSLGKTGLAPGNEQFF.

CDR3 DNA: TGTGCTAGTGGTTATAGGACAGGAAAGACCTATGGCTACACCTTC. It codes for CASGYRTGKTYGYTF. This sequence joins TRBV12-5 and TRBJ1-2; TRBD1 matches 7 bases. Per the germline V gene, CDR1 is LGHNT and CDR2 is FRNRAP. With V trimmed by 4 bases and J by 4 bases, 9 bases remained unmatched. CDR3 length: 15 amino acids. The variable domain in full, with the rest retrieved from reference TRBV12-5 and TRBJ1-2, is DARVTQTPRHKVTEMGQEVTMRCQPILGHNTVFWYRQTMMQGLELLAYFRNRAPLDDSGMPKDRFSAEMPDATLATLKIQPSEPRDSAVYFCASGYRTGKTYGYTFGSGTRLTVV.

The chain is built from TRBV7-9 and TRBJ2-2; D gene ambiguous. CDR3 length: 15 residues. Germline-derived CDR1 and CDR2 are SEHNR and FQNEAQ (reference sequence). V was cut by 3 bases and J by 3 bases, with 11 bases left in between. CDR3 region: CASSFMLGYTGELFF. In DNA form, the CDR3 reads TGTGCCAGCAGCTTCATGCTTGGGTACACCGGGGAGCTGTTTTTT.

CDR3 in amino acids: CASSQVGAHRGRASNPNEQFF. For the CDR3, the DNA is TGCGCCAGCAGCCAAGTTGGGGCCCACAGGGGGCGTGCATCAAACCCCAATGAGCAGTTCTTC. This chain links TRBV4-1 with TRBJ2-1, with 9 bases identical to TRBD1. In germline, CDR1 is MGHRA, CDR2 YSYEKL. Trimming cost V 1 base and J 6 bases; bases outside gene matches: 22. The CDR3 runs to 21 residues.

The genes are TRBV9 and TRBJ2-7; D is unresolved. The CDR3 covers 13 residues. Looked up from germline, CDR1 is SGDLS and CDR2 is YYNGEE. Between the trimmed V and J ends, which lost 1 base and 3 bases, there was a span of 8 bases. CDR3 protein: CASSVSTGYEQYF. CDR3 nucleotides: TGTGCCAGCAGCGTATCCACCGGCTACGAGCAGTACTTC.

In its sample, this clone was seen once. The CDR3 nucleotides are TGTGCCAGCAGACCTGAGACAGGGGCAACCTACGAGCAGTACTTC. Amino acid sequence: CASRPETGATYEQYF. The chain combines TRBV6-5 with TRBJ2-7, with 8 bases fitting TRBD1. The ends lost 6 bases at V and 2 bases at J; junction bases unmatched: 9. The CDR3 is 15 residues long. The V gene's germline CDR1 is MNHEY and CDR2 SVGAGI.

This clone has a single count. V usage is TRBV9 and J usage is TRBJ2-7; perhaps D is TRBD1 or TRBD2 (7 bases each). Germline-derived CDR1 and CDR2 are SGDLS and YYNGEE. V was trimmed by 3 bases and J by 7 bases, leaving 20 bases between them. The CDR3 consists of 15 residues. The CDR3 reads CASSEWDSGAYEQYF. CDR3 in DNA: TGTGCCAGCAGCGAGTGGGACAGCGGGGCGTATGAGCAGTACTTC.

V is TRBV7-3 and J is TRBJ2-1; 12 positions match TRBD2. The ends lost 5 bases at V and 3 bases at J; junction bases unmatched: 14. The CDR3 loop spans 19 amino acids. Per germline, CDR1 SGHTA and CDR2 FQGTGA. DNA for the CDR3: TGTGCCAGCAGCCAACCAAAAGTGACTAGCGGGAGAGACTACAATGAGCAGTTCTTC. Translating it yields CASSQPKVTSGRDYNEQFF.